The source of this T cell receptor (beta chain) is a study of T cell repertoires in cytomegalovirus infection. Germline values: CDR1 LGHNA, CDR2 YSLEER. Trimming took off 0 bases at V and 4 bases at J, with 9 bases between the two ends. The CDR3 loop spans 14 amino acids. There are a few counts of this clonotype. Its target is not known. In TCRdb, the reads were re-called with MiXCR into one record per CDR3 protein. The sample includes roughly 150,000 distinct CDR3 sequences, roughly 21% of them seen just once. The sequenced sample was CD8+ T cells from cultured PBMCs, obtained from culture after CMV antigen stimulation. The TCR was taken from a human donor in good health (CMV status not recorded). Some clones in this sample may be carry-over from other donors' samples. The chain uses TRBV4-3 and TRBJ1-2; possibly TRBD1 for D (5 bases). For the CDR3, the DNA is TGCGCCAGCAGCCAAGAGGTCGGGGCCTATGGCTACACCTTC. Protein: CASSQEVGAYGYTF.